Listed here are 3 T cell receptor beta chains from one sample, sequenced in a study of blood T cell repertoires in COVID-19. Sequencing used immunoSEQ multiplex PCR; TCRdb keeps in-frame clones, though not all of them. Of approximately 260,000 clones detected, roughly 83% appear once; the ten largest clones hold about 4.9%. Input material: peripheral blood. The receptors come from a man between 60 and 75 years old who had recovered from COVID-19.

For this clone: The sample has other DNA sequences that encode this CDR3 too. The gene calls are TRBV6-5 and TRBJ1-1; D unclear. With 0 bases removed from V and 4 bases from J, the gap between germline ends came to 6 bases. The CDR3 has 13 residues. The germline V gene has CDR1 MNHEY and CDR2 SVGAGI. CDR3 coding DNA: TGTGCCAGCAGTTACTCGCGGGGCACTGAAGCTTTCTTT. This gives the protein CASSYSRGTEAFF.

V usage is TRBV25-1 and J usage is TRBJ2-1; TRBD2 matches at 10 bases. The V gene end was trimmed by 10 bases and the J gene end by 5 bases; junction bases not matched to a gene: 11. The germline V gene has CDR1 MGHDK and CDR2 SYGVNS. The CDR3 runs to 15 residues. Here the CDR3 DNA reads TGTGCCACATCCAAGTTAGCGGGAGGAAACAATGAGCAGTTCTTC. Protein sequence: CATSKLAGGNNEQFF.

The genes are TRBV6-1 and TRBJ1-1; perhaps TRBD1 as D (5 bases). V was cut by 3 bases and J by 1 base, with 18 bases left in between. This CDR3 comprises 17 residues. Germline assignment: CDR1 MNHNS and CDR2 SASEGT. The CDR3 loop reads CASSDGLSGVGNTEAFF. The CDR3 DNA follows: TGTGCCAGCAGTGACGGGCTTTCGGGGGTCGGGAACACTGAAGCTTTCTTT.